Each of the 14 T cell receptor beta chains below was sequenced from the same sample in a study of CD8 T cells in Susac syndrome. cDNA came from roughly 0.53 to 1 ug RNA primed by random hexamers. TCRdb itself ran the immunoSEQ multiplex PCR reads through MiXCR, one entry per CDR3 protein. The data contain under 350,000 distinct CDR3 sequences, about 90% of them seen just once; the ten biggest clones take up more than 0.06%. The sequenced sample consisted of CD4+ T cells from PBMCs. These receptors came from a human donor with multiple sclerosis.

The rearrangement uses TRBV7-9 and TRBJ2-6, with D uncertain. The V end was cut by 4 bases, the J end by 2 bases, with 21 bases between. The CDR3 sequence is 19 residues long. Germline V gives CDR1 SEHNR, CDR2 FQNEAQ (reference sequence). This chain's CDR3 is CASSSSKTGRKAGANVLTF. As DNA, the CDR3 is TGTGCCAGCAGCTCGTCTAAGACGGGTCGAAAGGCTGGGGCCAACGTCCTGACTTTC. The full variable domain, with the rest looked up from reference TRBV7-9 and TRBJ2-6, is DTGVSQNPRHKITKRGQNVTFRCDPISEHNRLYWYRQTLGQGPEFLTYFQNEAQLEKSRLLSDRFSAERPKGSFSTLEIQRTEQGDSAMYLCASSSSKTGRKAGANVLTFGAGSRLTVL.

This chain links TRBV12-3 or TRBV12-4 with TRBJ1-1; D unclear. This CDR3 has 15 amino acids. Trimming took off 5 bases at V and 5 bases at J, with 18 bases between the two ends. This chain's CDR3 is CASSSMTARDTEAFF. As DNA, the CDR3 is TGTGCCAGCAGTAGTATGACGGCCCGGGATACTGAAGCTTTCTTT.

This clonotype occurred a few times. The rearrangement links TRBV30 to TRBJ2-7; TRBD1 might be the D (6 bases). Germline V gives CDR1 GTSNPN, CDR2 SVGIG (reference sequence). V dropped 1 base and J dropped 6 bases, with 10 bases sitting between them. The CDR3 runs 12 residues. The CDR3 sequence: CAWSAQGVEQYF. The CDR3 nucleotides are TGTGCCTGGAGTGCACAGGGAGTCGAGCAGTACTTC. The full variable domain, rest sourced from reference TRBV30 and TRBJ2-7, is SQTIHQWPATLVQPVGSPLSLECTVEGTSNPNLYWYRQAAGRGLQLLFYSVGIGQISSEVPQNLSASRPQDRQFILSSKKLLLSDSGFYLCAWSAQGVEQYFGPGTRLTVT.

The V gene is TRBV10-3, the J gene TRBJ1-1; D is unresolved. Germline V lookup: CDR1 ENHRY, CDR2 SYGVKD. CDR3 length: 12 amino acids. Trimming removed 1 base at V and 4 bases at J, with 4 bases between. The CDR3 DNA reads as TGTGCCATCAGTGAGTTGGGCACTGAAGCTTTCTTT. Translating gives CAISELGTEAFF.

The chain's CDR3 is CASSNTPGPGGYTF. The CDR3 DNA follows: TGTGCCAGCAGTAATACACCAGGGCCAGGCGGCTACACCTTC. This chain uses TRBV27 with TRBJ1-2; D may be TRBD1 (5 bases). Trimming took off 5 bases at V and 8 bases at J, with 18 bases between the two ends. The CDR3 has 14 amino acids. The germline V gene encodes CDR1 MNHEY and CDR2 SMNVEV (reference sequence).

This clonotype was seen just once. CDR3 protein: CASRAGTWVTEAFF. The CDR3, as DNA: TGTGCCAGCAGGGCCGGGACCTGGGTCACTGAAGCTTTCTTT. The V and J genes are TRBV12-3 or TRBV12-4 and TRBJ1-1; a weak D match, TRBD1 (5 bases). CDR3 size: 14 residues. V dropped 6 bases and J dropped 4 bases, with 15 bases sitting between them.

The chain is built from TRBV5-1 and TRBJ2-7; 10 bases line up with TRBD2. The CDR3 is 15 amino acids. V lost 5 bases to trimming and J lost 7 bases; unmatched junction nucleotides: 12. The germline CDR1 and CDR2 sequences are SGHRS and YFSETQ. The CDR3 region is CASSRTSGTGGEQYF. In DNA form, the CDR3 reads TGCGCCAGCAGTCGGACTAGCGGAACCGGGGGGGAGCAGTACTTC.

This rearrangement joins TRBV7-9 to TRBJ1-4, with D tentatively TRBD1 (6 bases). CDR3 length: 14 residues. Germline CDR1 SEHNR, CDR2 FQNEAQ (reference sequence). Deletions cut 4 bases from V and 13 bases from J, with 19 bases between. The CDR3 DNA sequence: TGTGCCAGCAGCTCCCAGGGGACCGGAGAATTACTGTTTTTT. It translates to CASSSQGTGELLFF.

The rearrangement uses TRBV7-9 and TRBJ1-4; D unclear. The CDR3 sequence is 14 residues long. The germline gives CDR1 SEHNR, CDR2 FQNEAQ (reference sequence). The V end was cut by 6 bases, the J end by 1 base, with 9 bases between. The CDR3 region has the DNA TGTGCCAGCAGGGGATTAGGAACTAATGAAAAACTGTTTTTT. Its translation: CASRGLGTNEKLFF.

The CDR3 loop reads CASSQESVGNTEAFF. In DNA, the CDR3 is TGTGCCAGCAGCCAAGAGTCGGTGGGGAACACTGAAGCTTTCTTT. The chain employs TRBV3-1 and TRBJ1-1, with D uncertain. V was cut by 0 bases and J by 1 base, with 9 bases left in between. This CDR3 spans 15 amino acids. The germline V gene has CDR1 LGHDT and CDR2 YNNKEL (reference sequence).

The chain uses TRBV7-9 and TRBJ2-7; 7 bases map to TRBD2. V dropped 3 bases and J dropped 5; count of bases not matched to a gene: 7. Germline V CDR1 and CDR2: SEHNR, FQNEAQ (reference sequence). CDR3 size: 14 residues. Written as DNA, the CDR3 is TGTGCCAGCAGCTTGGGGGGGGACTCGAACGAGCAGTACTTC. Protein product: CASSLGGDSNEQYF.

The V and J genes are TRBV12-5 and TRBJ2-7; a possible D gene is TRBD1 (7 bases). Germline V CDR1 and CDR2: LGHNT, FRNRAP. Deletions cut 5 bases from V and 0 bases from J, with 17 bases between. The length of the CDR3 is 16 residues. In DNA, the CDR3 is TGTGCTAGTGGTCGAGGACAGGCGGGAACCTCCTACGAGCAGTACTTC. Protein: CASGRGQAGTSYEQYF.

The rearrangement links TRBV14 to TRBJ2-2; perhaps TRBD2 as D (5 bases). The CDR3 is 16 residues long. Germline assignment: CDR1 SGHDN and CDR2 FVKESK. V lost 1 base, J lost 1 base, and 10 bases lay in between. This chain's CDR3 is CASSQASSKNTGELFF. The CDR3 DNA is TGTGCCAGCAGCCAAGCCTCTAGCAAGAACACCGGGGAGCTGTTTTTT.

This chain links TRBV3-1 with TRBJ1-5, with 8 bases aligning to TRBD1. CDR3 length: 14 residues. Per germline, CDR1 LGHDT and CDR2 YNNKEL (reference sequence). Unmatched junction bases numbered 2, after V lost 1 base and J lost 6 bases. The CDR3 loop is CASSQGTGSQPQHF. The CDR3 DNA follows: TGTGCCAGCAGCCAAGGGACAGGGAGTCAGCCCCAGCATTTT.